Included here is one T cell receptor beta chain sequence, with context. Its specificity is not known. CDR3 length: 13 residues. Per the germline V gene, CDR1 is GTSNPN and CDR2 is SVGIG (reference sequence). J gave up 1 base and V 3 bases, and 2 bases lay outside the gene matches. The sample belongs to a study of cytomegalovirus exposure and HLA in healthy donors. Study-wide points: A later analysis reported that several of the most significant clusters appeared to be linked to common viral pathogens, among them Epstein-Barr virus.

PCR used 60 Vbeta primers and 13 Jbeta primers. Clones were sequenced by immunoSEQ multiplex PCR, and TCRdb holds only the in-frame ones, with some missing. This sample has roughly 200,000 clones, with 75% to 85% found just once. The sequencing input was PBMCs. The sequence derives from a woman between 50 and 59 years old in good health and CMV-seronegative. The gene calls are TRBV30 and TRBJ1-1; TRBD1 matches 7 bases. The CDR3 reads CAWRRDRNTEAFF. CDR3 DNA sequence: TGTGCCTGGAGACGGGACAGGAACACTGAAGCTTTCTTT. Based on the CDR3 plus reference TRBV30 and TRBJ1-1, the full variable domain is SQTIHQWPATLVQPVGSPLSLECTVEGTSNPNLYWYRQAAGRGLQLLFYSVGIGQISSEVPQNLSASRPQDRQFILSSKKLLLSDSGFYLCAWRRDRNTEAFFGQGTRLTVV.